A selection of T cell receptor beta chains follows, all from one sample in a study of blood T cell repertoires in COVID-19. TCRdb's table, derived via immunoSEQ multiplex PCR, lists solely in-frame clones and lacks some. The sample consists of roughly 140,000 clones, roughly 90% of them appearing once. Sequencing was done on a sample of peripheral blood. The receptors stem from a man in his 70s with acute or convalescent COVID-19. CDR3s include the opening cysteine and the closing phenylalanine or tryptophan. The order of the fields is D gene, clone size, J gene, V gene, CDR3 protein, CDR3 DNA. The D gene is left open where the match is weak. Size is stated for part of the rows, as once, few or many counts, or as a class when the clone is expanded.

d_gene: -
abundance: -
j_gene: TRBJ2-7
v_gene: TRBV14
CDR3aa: CASNRGAQAEQYF
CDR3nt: TGTGCCAGCAACCGGGGGGCGCAAGCCGAGCAGTACTTC

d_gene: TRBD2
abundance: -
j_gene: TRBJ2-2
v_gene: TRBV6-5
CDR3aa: CASSLAGIGELFF
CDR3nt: TGTGCCAGCAGCCTAGCGGGAATCGGGGAGCTGTTTTTT

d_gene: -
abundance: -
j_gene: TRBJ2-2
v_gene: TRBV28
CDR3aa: CASSTPQYTGELFF
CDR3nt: TGTGCCAGCAGTACCCCCCAGTACACCGGGGAGCTGTTTTTT

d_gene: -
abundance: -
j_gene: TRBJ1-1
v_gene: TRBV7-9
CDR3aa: CASSLVQGNTEAFF
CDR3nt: TGTGCCAGCAGCTTAGTACAGGGTAACACTGAAGCTTTCTTT

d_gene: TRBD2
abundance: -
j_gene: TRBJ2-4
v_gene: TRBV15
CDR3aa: CATSRGVAGENIQYF
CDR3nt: TGTGCCACCAGCCGAGGGGTAGCGGGAGAAAACATTCAGTACTTC

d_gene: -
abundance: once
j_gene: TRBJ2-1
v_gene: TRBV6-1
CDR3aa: CASSEGPGDQGGEQFF
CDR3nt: TGTGCCAGCAGTGAAGGACCCGGGGACCAGGGGGGAGAGCAGTTCTTC

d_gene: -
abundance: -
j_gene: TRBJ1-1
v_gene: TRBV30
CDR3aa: CAWGRRDPTEAFF
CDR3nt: TGTGCTTGGGGGAGGCGGGATCCCACTGAAGCTTTCTTT

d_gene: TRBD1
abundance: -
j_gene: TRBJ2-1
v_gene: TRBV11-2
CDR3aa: CASSRLGQGGDNEQFF
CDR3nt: TGTGCCAGCAGCCGTTTGGGACAGGGGGGGGACAATGAGCAGTTCTTC

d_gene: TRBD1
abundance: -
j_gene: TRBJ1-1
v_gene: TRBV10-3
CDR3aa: CAISVQGGNTEAFF
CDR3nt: TGTGCCATCAGTGTACAGGGGGGGAACACTGAAGCTTTCTTT

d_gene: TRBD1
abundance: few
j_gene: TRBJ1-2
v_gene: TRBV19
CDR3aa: CASSIGDSAYGYTF
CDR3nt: TGTGCCAGTAGTATAGGGGACAGTGCCTATGGCTACACCTTC

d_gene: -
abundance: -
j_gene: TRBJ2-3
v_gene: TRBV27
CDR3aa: CASSRDLGVGDTQYF
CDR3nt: TGTGCCAGCAGTAGGGACTTGGGAGTAGGTGATACGCAGTATTTT

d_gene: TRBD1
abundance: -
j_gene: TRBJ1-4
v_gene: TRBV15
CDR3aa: CATSSPSGGQGAREKLFF
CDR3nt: TGTGCCACCAGCAGTCCCTCGGGGGGACAGGGGGCTCGTGAAAAACTGTTTTTT

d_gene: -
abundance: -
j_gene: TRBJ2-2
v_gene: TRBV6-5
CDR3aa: CASIHSGWYTGELFF
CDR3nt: TGTGCCAGCATCCATTCGGGATGGTACACCGGGGAGCTGTTTTTT

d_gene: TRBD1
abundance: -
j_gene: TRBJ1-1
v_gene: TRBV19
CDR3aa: CASSSGQGLVSTEAFF
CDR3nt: TGTGCCAGTAGTAGTGGACAGGGGCTGGTTAGCACTGAAGCTTTCTTT

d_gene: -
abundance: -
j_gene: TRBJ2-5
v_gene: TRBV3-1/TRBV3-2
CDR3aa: CASSQETATQYF
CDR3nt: TGTGCCAGCAGCCAAGAGACAGCGACCCAGTACTTC